These 26 T cell receptor beta chains were all obtained from the same sample, sequenced in a study of CD8 T cells in Susac syndrome. With random hexamers, 0.5 to 1 ug RNA was reverse transcribed. TCRdb re-called the immunoSEQ multiplex PCR reads through MiXCR, storing one row per CDR3 protein. The table lists 150,000 or so distinct CDR3 sequences, 95% of them singletons. The source material was CD8+ T cells from PBMCs. Source of these receptors: a human donor with multiple sclerosis.

This chain uses TRBV7-9 with TRBJ1-5, with no clear D. The length of the CDR3 is 13 residues. Trimming cost V 1 base and J 10 bases, with 11 bases left between them. Per the germline V gene, CDR1 is SEHNR and CDR2 is FQNEAQ (reference sequence). The CDR3 region is CASSLDGESPQHF. The CDR3, as DNA: TGTGCCAGCAGCTTAGACGGGGAATCCCCCCAGCATTTT.

The chain couples TRBV6-5 to TRBJ2-3, with D perhaps TRBD2 (5 bases). Germline CDR1 reads MNHEY; CDR2 reads SVGAGI. Deletions cut 6 bases from V and 5 bases from J, with 18 bases between. CDR3 length: 15 amino acids. The CDR3 region is CASRLGGPAQDTQYF. The DNA of the CDR3 is TGTGCCAGCAGGCTTGGCGGGCCAGCACAAGATACGCAGTATTTT.

This clonotype was counted once. This rearrangement joins TRBV27 to TRBJ2-3; perhaps TRBD1 as D (5 bases). CDR3 length equals 14 residues. Germline loops: CDR1 MNHEY, CDR2 SMNVEV (reference sequence). With 5 bases removed from V and 3 bases from J, the gap between germline ends came to 12 bases. CDR3 sequence: CASSPRTPTDTQYF. The DNA of the CDR3 is TGTGCCAGCAGTCCGCGGACACCGACAGATACGCAGTATTTT.

This clonotype has only one observation. The junction shows a germline mismatch at one end, possibly a read error. The rearrangement uses TRBV4-1 and TRBJ2-2, with 13 bases lining up with TRBD2. CDR1 MGHRA and CDR2 YSYEKL come from the germline V gene. The CDR3 runs to 15 residues. The CDR3 DNA follows: TGCGCCAGCGGCCAAGAGCCCCGGACTAGCGGGGGGCTGTTTTTT. The encoded protein is CASGQEPRTSGGLFF.

V gene TRBV6-5 combines with J gene TRBJ1-4; D gene uncertain. Germline V gene lookup returns CDR1 MNHEY and CDR2 SVGAGI. The CDR3 runs to 15 residues. With 2 bases removed from V and 5 bases from J, the gap between germline ends came to 12 bases. DNA of the CDR3: TGTGCCAGCAGTTACGATGTGGGTCAGAATGAAAAACTGTTTTTT. It yields the protein CASSYDVGQNEKLFF.

The chain employs TRBV30 and TRBJ1-2, with TRBD1 identical over 9 bases. The germline gives CDR1 GTSNPN, CDR2 SVGIG (reference sequence). The junction had 9 bases not matched to a gene; V was cut back by 3 bases and J by 4 bases. This CDR3 spans 15 amino acids. The CDR3 here is CAWRTGTGPGYGYTF. For the CDR3, the DNA is TGTGCCTGGAGAACCGGGACAGGGCCGGGCTATGGCTACACCTTC. The variable domain in full, completed from reference TRBV30 and TRBJ1-2, reads SQTIHQWPATLVQPVGSPLSLECTVEGTSNPNLYWYRQAAGRGLQLLFYSVGIGQISSEVPQNLSASRPQDRQFILSSKKLLLSDSGFYLCAWRTGTGPGYGYTFGSGTRLTVV.

This clonotype was found a few times. The chain links TRBV12-3 or TRBV12-4 to TRBJ2-1; 10 nucleotides match TRBD2. This CDR3 comprises 14 residues. Germline trimming cut 6 bases from V and 4 bases from J; bases unmatched to any gene: 3. The CDR3 DNA reads as TGTGCCAGCAGGAGCGGGGGGGCATACAATGAGCAGTTCTTC. Its translation is CASRSGGAYNEQFF.

This rearrangement joins TRBV12-3 or TRBV12-4 to TRBJ2-3; unclear D gene. The CDR3 extends over 15 amino acids. The V end was cut by 9 bases, the J end by 2 bases, with 18 bases between. DNA for the CDR3: TGTGCCAGTCAACGTCGACTTACCTCCACAGATACGCAGTATTTT. This gives the protein CASQRRLTSTDTQYF.

The V and J genes are TRBV18 and TRBJ2-7; D ambiguous. Deletions cut 2 bases from V and 0 bases from J, with 5 bases between. CDR3 length equals 13 residues. The V gene's germline CDR1 is KGHSH and CDR2 LQKENI. The CDR3 coding sequence is TGTGCCAGCTCACCAGAGGTCTCCTACGAGCAGTACGTC. Amino acids: CASSPEVSYEQYV.

V and J are TRBV5-1 and TRBJ1-4; TRBD1 agrees at 9 bases. The length of the CDR3 is 16 residues. The V and J ends lost 9 bases and 8 bases, in that order; junction bases with no gene match: 17. Germline V gene sequence: CDR1 SGHRS, CDR2 YFSETQ. The CDR3: CATDVPGQGRREKLFF. As DNA, the CDR3 is TGCGCCACCGACGTCCCGGGACAGGGAAGACGGGAAAAACTGTTTTTT.

The rearrangement joins TRBV7-2 to TRBJ1-2; D possibly corresponds to TRBD1 (5 bases). This CDR3 contains 13 residues. The germline gives CDR1 SGHTA, CDR2 FQGNSA. V lost 5 bases to trimming and J lost 10 bases, with 17 bases between them. This CDR3 is CASSPTPGGDYTF. CDR3 DNA sequence: TGTGCCAGCAGCCCCACACCCGGGGGGGACTACACCTTC.

The V call is TRBV29-1, the J call TRBJ1-1; a weak D match, TRBD1 (5 bases). The CDR3 sequence is 13 residues long. Germline CDR1 reads SQVTM; CDR2 reads ANQGSEA. Trimming removed 7 bases at V and 0 bases at J, with 12 bases between. The CDR3 DNA reads TGCAGCGCTGGGGGGACCCTGAACACTGAAGCTTTCTTT. Its translation is CSAGGTLNTEAFF.

This clonotype showed up just once. The DNA of the CDR3 is TGTGCCTGGAGTCTCCAGAACTCCTACAATGAGCAGTTCTTC. It codes for CAWSLQNSYNEQFF. The chain recombines TRBV30 with TRBJ2-1; D is uncertain. The CDR3 runs to 14 residues. V was cut by 2 bases and J by 0 bases, with 8 bases left in between. Germline-derived CDR1 and CDR2 are GTSNPN and SVGIG (reference sequence).

This rearrangement joins TRBV9 to TRBJ2-2; no reliable D call. CDR1 and CDR2 (germline): SGDLS, YYNGEE. The CDR3 covers 13 residues. Trimming took 6 bases from V and 4 from J, leaving 10 bases between them. As DNA, the CDR3 is TGTGCCAGCACTTCTACCCCCACCGGGGAGCTGTTTTTT. Amino acid sequence: CASTSTPTGELFF. The whole variable domain, filled in from reference TRBV9 and TRBJ2-2, reads DSGVTQTPKHLITATGQRVTLRCSPRSGDLSVYWYQQSLDQGLQFLIQYYNGEERAKGNILERFSAQQFPDLHSELNLSSLELGDSALYFCASTSTPTGELFFGEGSRLTVL.

This clonotype was counted a single time. CDR3 in DNA: TGCAGCGTTGAAACGGACAGGGGAATTATGGAGCAGTACTTC. Its translation: CSVETDRGIMEQYF. This chain uses TRBV29-1 with TRBJ2-7; TRBD1 matches 9 bases. The CDR3 loop spans 14 amino acids. The V segment lost 2 bases and the J segment 7 bases; nucleotides outside the gene matches: 9. Germline CDR1 and CDR2: SQVTM and ANQGSEA.

The chain has TRBV20-1 and TRBJ2-1, with TRBD2 matching over 10 bases. J was trimmed by 8 bases and V by 6 bases; bases with no gene match: 7. Germline loops: CDR1 DFQATT, CDR2 SNEGSKA (reference sequence). This CDR3 is built from 13 residues. The CDR3: CSAASGGFDEQFF. The CDR3 DNA sequence: TGCAGTGCCGCTAGCGGGGGTTTCGATGAGCAGTTCTTC.

This chain links TRBV2 with TRBJ2-5, with D perhaps being TRBD1 or TRBD2 (5 bases each). This CDR3 spans 14 amino acids. Trimming pared 6 bases from V and 1 base from J, leaving 12 bases between. Looked up from germline, CDR1 is SNHLY and CDR2 is FYNNEI. CDR3 in DNA: TGTGCCAGCAGCTATAGGGACGGCCAAGAGACCCAGTACTTC. This encodes CASSYRDGQETQYF. The full variable domain, its missing parts supplied by reference TRBV2 and TRBJ2-5, is EPEVTQTPSHQVTQMGQEVILRCVPISNHLYFYWYRQILGQKVEFLVSFYNNEISEKSEIFDDQFSVERPDGSNFTLKIRSTKLEDSAMYFCASSYRDGQETQYFGPGTRLLVL.

The rearrangement links TRBV29-1 to TRBJ1-1; possible D gene TRBD1, 5 bases. This CDR3 is built from 12 residues. Trimming removed 6 bases at V and 0 bases at J, with 8 bases between. CDR1 is SQVTM and CDR2 is ANQGSEA in the germline V gene. The CDR3 DNA sequence: TGCAGCGTGGACACGTTGAACACTGAAGCTTTCTTT. Its protein product is CSVDTLNTEAFF.

The rearrangement uses TRBV11-2 and TRBJ2-1; D assignment may be TRBD1 or TRBD2 (5 bases each). This CDR3 contains 12 residues. The V gene's germline CDR1 is SGHAT and CDR2 FQNNGV. Deletions cut 4 bases from V and 9 bases from J, with 10 bases between. CDR3: CASSYPGTEQFF. As DNA, the CDR3 is TGTGCCAGCAGCTACCCAGGGACTGAGCAGTTCTTC.

The CDR3, as DNA: TGTGCCACCAGCAGAGAACGTGGTAGCGGGGGGCCAGCTTTTGGCTATTTT. Its protein is CATSRERGSGGPAFGYF. This chain connects TRBV15 to TRBJ2-3, with TRBD2 matching 10 bases. In germline, CDR1 is LNHNV, CDR2 YYDKDF (reference sequence). The CDR3 is 17 residues long. Trimming cost V 0 bases and J 15 bases; bases outside gene matches: 18.

The rearrangement joins TRBV29-1 to TRBJ2-7, with D hard to call. CDR3 length: 13 amino acids. Per germline, CDR1 SQVTM and CDR2 ANQGSEA. The ends were cut back, 5 bases at V and 2 bases at J, with 13 bases in the middle. This CDR3 reads CSVTDHYTYEQYF. The CDR3 bases are TGCAGCGTTACAGACCATTACACCTACGAGCAGTACTTC.

The chain couples TRBV7-9 to TRBJ2-7; TRBD1 is a possible D gene (6 bases). V lost 5 bases and J 0 bases, leaving 11 bases between the germline ends. The CDR3 spans 14 residues. CDR1 is SEHNR and CDR2 is FQNEAQ in the germline V gene (reference sequence). The CDR3 coding sequence is TGTGCCAGCAGCCCCGAGGGGGTCTCCTACGAGCAGTACTTC. Translated, it gives CASSPEGVSYEQYF.

The V and J genes are TRBV7-9 and TRBJ1-5; 7 nucleotides agree with TRBD1. Germline CDR1 reads SEHNR; CDR2 reads FQNEAQ (reference sequence). This CDR3 has 13 amino acids. With V trimmed by 8 bases and J by 7 bases, 8 bases remained unmatched. CDR3 amino acids: CASGAGGLQPQHF. CDR3 nucleotides: TGTGCCAGCGGAGCAGGGGGTCTCCAGCCCCAGCATTTT.

The chain joins TRBV29-1 to TRBJ2-1; D perhaps matches TRBD2 (7 bases). The V gene lost 3 bases and the J gene lost 5 bases, with 14 bases spanning the gap. This CDR3 has 14 residues. Germline V CDR1 and CDR2: SQVTM, ANQGSEA. DNA of the CDR3: TGCAGCGTTGAGGCGGGGGCCACGAACAATGAGCAGTTCTTC. Its translation: CSVEAGATNNEQFF.

This rearrangement joins TRBV3-1 to TRBJ1-1, with a possible D match to TRBD1 (6 bases). Germline V lookup: CDR1 LGHDT, CDR2 YNNKEL (reference sequence). V was cut by 5 bases and J by 1 base, with 17 bases left in between. The CDR3 covers 16 residues. The CDR3 DNA is TGTGCCAGCAGCTACTACCACAGGGAGAGGAACACTGAAGCTTTCTTT. Its translation: CASSYYHRERNTEAFF.

V is TRBV3-1 and J is TRBJ2-3; unclear D gene. The CDR3 totals 13 residues. With 3 bases removed from V and 5 bases from J, the gap between germline ends came to 9 bases. From germline, CDR1 is LGHDT and CDR2 YNNKEL (reference sequence). CDR3 sequence reads: CASSQIDLDTQYF. The CDR3 region has the DNA TGTGCCAGCAGCCAGATCGACCTAGATACGCAGTATTTT.